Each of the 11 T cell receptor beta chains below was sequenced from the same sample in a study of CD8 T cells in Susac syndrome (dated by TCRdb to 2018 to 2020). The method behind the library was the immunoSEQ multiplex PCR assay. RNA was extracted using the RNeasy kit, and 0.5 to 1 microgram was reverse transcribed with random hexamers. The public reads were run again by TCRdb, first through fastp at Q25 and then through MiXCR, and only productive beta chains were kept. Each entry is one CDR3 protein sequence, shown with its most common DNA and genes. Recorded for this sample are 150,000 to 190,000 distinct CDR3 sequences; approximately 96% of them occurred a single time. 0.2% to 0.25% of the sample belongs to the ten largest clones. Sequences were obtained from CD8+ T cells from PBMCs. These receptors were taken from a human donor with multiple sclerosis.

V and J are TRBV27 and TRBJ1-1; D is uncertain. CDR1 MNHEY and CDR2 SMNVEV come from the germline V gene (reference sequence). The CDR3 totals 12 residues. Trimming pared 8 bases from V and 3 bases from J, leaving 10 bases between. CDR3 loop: CASGRSDTEAFF. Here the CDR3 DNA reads TGTGCCAGCGGAAGGTCCGACACTGAAGCTTTCTTT.

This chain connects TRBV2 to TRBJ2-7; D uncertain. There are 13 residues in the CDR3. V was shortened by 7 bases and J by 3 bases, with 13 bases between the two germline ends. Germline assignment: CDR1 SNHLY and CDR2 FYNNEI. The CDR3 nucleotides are TGTGCCAGCAAGGGCTTTAGTATCTACGAGCAGTACTTC. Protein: CASKGFSIYEQYF.

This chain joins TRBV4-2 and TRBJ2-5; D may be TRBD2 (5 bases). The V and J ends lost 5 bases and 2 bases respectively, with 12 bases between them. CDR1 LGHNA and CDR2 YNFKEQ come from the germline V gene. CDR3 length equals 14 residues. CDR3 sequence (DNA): TGTGCCAGCAGCGCATCGAGGGAACAAGAGACCCAGTACTTC. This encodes CASSASREQETQYF.

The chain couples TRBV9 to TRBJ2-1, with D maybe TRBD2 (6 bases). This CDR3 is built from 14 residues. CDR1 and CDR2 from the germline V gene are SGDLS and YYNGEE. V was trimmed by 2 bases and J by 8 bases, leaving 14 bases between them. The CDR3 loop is CASSVPGTGDEQFF. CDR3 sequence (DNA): TGTGCCAGCAGCGTTCCCGGGACTGGGGATGAGCAGTTCTTC.

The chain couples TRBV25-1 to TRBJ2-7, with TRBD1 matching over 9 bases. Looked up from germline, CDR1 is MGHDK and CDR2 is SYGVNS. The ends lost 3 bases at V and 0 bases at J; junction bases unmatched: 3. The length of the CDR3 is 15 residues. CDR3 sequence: CASSEGQGYSYEQYF. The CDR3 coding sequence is TGTGCCAGCAGTGAGGGACAGGGCTACTCCTACGAGCAGTACTTC.

The CDR3 reads CASCTGVHEQFF. The CDR3 region has the DNA TGTGCCAGCTGCACAGGGGTCCATGAGCAGTTCTTC. The V call is TRBV2, the J call TRBJ2-1; 7 nucleotides line up with TRBD1. The trim removed 8 bases at V and 8 bases at J, leaving 6 bases unmatched. The CDR3 runs to 12 residues. CDR1 is SNHLY, CDR2 FYNNEI, per germline.

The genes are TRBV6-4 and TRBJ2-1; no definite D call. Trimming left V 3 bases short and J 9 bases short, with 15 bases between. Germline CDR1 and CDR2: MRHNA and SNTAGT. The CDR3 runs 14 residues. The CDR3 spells CASSDVVRGREQFF. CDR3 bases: TGTGCCAGCAGTGATGTGGTTCGCGGACGTGAGCAGTTCTTC.

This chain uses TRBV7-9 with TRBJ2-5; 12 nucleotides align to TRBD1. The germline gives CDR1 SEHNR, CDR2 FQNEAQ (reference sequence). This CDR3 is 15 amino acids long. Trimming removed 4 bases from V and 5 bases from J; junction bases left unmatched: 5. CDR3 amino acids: CASSSGQGAWETQYF. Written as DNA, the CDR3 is TGTGCCAGCAGCTCGGGACAGGGGGCTTGGGAGACCCAGTACTTC.

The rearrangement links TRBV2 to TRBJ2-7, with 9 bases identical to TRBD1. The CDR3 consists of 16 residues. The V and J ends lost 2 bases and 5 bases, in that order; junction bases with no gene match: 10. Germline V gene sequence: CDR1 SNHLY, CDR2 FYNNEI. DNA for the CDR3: TGTGCCAGCAGTGAACCAGCGGGACAGGGTTTAAACGAGCAGTACTTC. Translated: CASSEPAGQGLNEQYF.

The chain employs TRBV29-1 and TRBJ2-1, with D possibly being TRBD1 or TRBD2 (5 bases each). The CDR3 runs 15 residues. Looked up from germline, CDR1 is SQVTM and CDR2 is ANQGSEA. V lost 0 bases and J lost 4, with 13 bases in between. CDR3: CSVEDPGTGYNEQFF. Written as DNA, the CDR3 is TGCAGCGTTGAAGACCCCGGGACGGGATACAATGAGCAGTTCTTC.

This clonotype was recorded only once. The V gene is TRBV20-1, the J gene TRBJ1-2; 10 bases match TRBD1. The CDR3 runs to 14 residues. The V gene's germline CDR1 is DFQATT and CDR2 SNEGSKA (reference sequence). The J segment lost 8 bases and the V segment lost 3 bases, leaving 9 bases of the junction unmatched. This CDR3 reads CSASTGTGDLGYTF. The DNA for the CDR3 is TGCAGTGCTAGTACCGGGACAGGGGATTTGGGCTACACCTTC.